This T cell receptor beta chain was retrieved from a study of cytomegalovirus exposure and HLA in healthy donors. Whole-study findings and limits: The authors confirmed in vitro that three CMV-associated chains were specific for CMV antigens.

PCR was performed using 60 Vbeta and 13 Jbeta primers. The method was immunoSEQ multiplex PCR; TCRdb's version includes in-frame clones alone and lacks a portion of them. This table holds under 150,000 clones, approximately 82% found once. Germline V gives CDR1 SGHVS, CDR2 FQNEAQ. Trimming stripped 4 bases from V and 3 bases from J, with 10 bases between. This CDR3 spans 13 amino acids. Points on this clone: Its antigen is unidentified.

The sequencing sample was made of PBMCs. The V and J genes are TRBV7-8 and TRBJ2-7; a weak D match, TRBD1 (6 bases). This sequence originates from a boy younger than 10 in good health and CMV-seronegative. CDR3 DNA: TGTGCCAGCAGCTCAACAGGGAACTACGAGCAGTACTTC. Residues: CASSSTGNYEQYF.